The clone carrying this T cell receptor beta chain was recorded only once. Its antigen is not identified. This sample is part of a study of tumor-infiltrating lymphocytes in primary liver carcinoma. Unsorted whole blood served as the source of blood RNA, and germline DNA was extracted as well. Study outcomes and limitations: Owing to bulk unsorted samples, no comparison was made between CD4+ and CD8+ repertoires.

From around 0.5 ug of total RNA, TCR beta-specific cDNA was reverse-transcribed using a constant-region primer. Nested multiplex PCR, run for three rounds with slightly modified ARM-PCR, yielded TCR beta libraries. A C-beta reverse primer and TRBV1-TRBV30 forward primers served in each of the first two PCR rounds, at ten to eleven cycles apiece. From the multiplex PCR reads, TCRdb called clonotypes with MiXCR, one entry per CDR3 protein. This sample has 150,000 to 200,000 distinct CDR3 sequences; around 60% occur once, and the top ten carry 72%. Trimming left V 1 base short and J 0 bases short, with 1 base between. There are 11 residues in the CDR3. CDR1 and CDR2 from the germline V gene are GTSNPN and SVGIG (reference sequence).

This clonotype originated in a man in his forties with primary liver carcinoma and hepatitis B virus infection. The rearrangement uses TRBV30 and TRBJ2-7; D remains unclear. The sequenced sample was peripheral blood. As DNA, the CDR3 is TGTGCCTGGAGTGACTCCTACGAGCAGTACTTC. This translates into CAWSDSYEQYF.